This T cell receptor beta chain was observed in a study of shared clonotypes between healthy human individuals. Study-wide results and limits: Non-shared clonotypes had lower generation probabilities than those shared by all four donors. For naive CD4 cells, 4% to 5% of clonotypes were shared across four donors.

Repertoires were generated with immunoSEQ multiplex PCR, while TCRdb's copy carries only in-frame clones and drops some. The data contain 850,000 to 1,100,000 clones, 60% to 80% of them singletons. Looked up from germline, CDR1 is MDHEN and CDR2 is SYDVKM. Trimming removed 8 bases from V and 0 bases from J, with 11 bases in between. The CDR3 sequence is 14 residues long. Comment on this clone: What it recognizes is unknown.

The receptor was derived from a young man in good health. Some clones in this sample may be carry-over from other donors' samples. The sample was memory CD4+ T cells from PBMCs. Subset specified: CD45RA-negative fraction. The gene calls are TRBV28 and TRBJ1-5, with unresolved D. The CDR3 nucleotides are TGTGCCAGCCTCGACGGAAATAGCAATCAGCCCCAGCATTTT. This encodes CASLDGNSNQPQHF. The full variable domain, rest sourced from reference TRBV28 and TRBJ1-5, is DVKVTQSSRYLVKRTGEKVFLECVQDMDHENMFWYRQDPGLGLRLIYFSYDVKMKEKGDIPEGYSVSREKKERFSLILESASTNQTSMYLCASLDGNSNQPQHFGDGTRLSIL.